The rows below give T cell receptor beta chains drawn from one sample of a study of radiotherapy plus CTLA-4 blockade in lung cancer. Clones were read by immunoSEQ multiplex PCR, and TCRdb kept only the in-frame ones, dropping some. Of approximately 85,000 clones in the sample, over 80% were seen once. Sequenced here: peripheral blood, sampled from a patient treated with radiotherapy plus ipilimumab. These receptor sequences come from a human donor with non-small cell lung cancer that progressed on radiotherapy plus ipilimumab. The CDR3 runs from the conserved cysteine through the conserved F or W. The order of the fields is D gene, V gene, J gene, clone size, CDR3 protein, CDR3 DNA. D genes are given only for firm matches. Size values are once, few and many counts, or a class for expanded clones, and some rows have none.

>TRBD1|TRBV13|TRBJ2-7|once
CASSSDRGHEQYF
TGTGCCAGCAGCTCCGACAGGGGCCACGAGCAGTACTTC
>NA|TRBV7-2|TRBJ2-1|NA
CASSLVGGLRNEQFF
TGTGCCAGCAGCTTAGTAGGGGGGCTGAGGAATGAGCAGTTCTTC
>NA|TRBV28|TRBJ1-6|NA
CASTLSGLNNSPLHF
TGTGCCAGCACCCTATCCGGGCTAAATAATTCACCCCTCCACTTT
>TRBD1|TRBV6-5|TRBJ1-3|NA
CASSRTGSGNTIYF
TGTGCCAGCAGCCGGACAGGCTCTGGAAACACCATATATTTT
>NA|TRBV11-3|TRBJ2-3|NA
CASSLGGTDTQYF
TGTGCCAGCAGCTTAGGTGGCACAGATACGCAGTATTTT
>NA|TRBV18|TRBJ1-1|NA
CASSLVAPAFF
TGTGCCAGCTCACTCGTGGCCCCTGCTTTCTTT
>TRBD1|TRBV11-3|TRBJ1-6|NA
CASSQVPGQDSPLHF
TGTGCCAGCAGCCAGGTCCCGGGACAGGATTCACCCCTCCACTTT
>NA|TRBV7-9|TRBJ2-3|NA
CASCLGGLSTDTQYF
TGTGCCAGCTGCCTAGGGGGACTTAGCACAGATACGCAGTATTTT
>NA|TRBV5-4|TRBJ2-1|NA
CASSLTDNEQFF
TGTGCCAGCAGCTTGACCGACAATGAGCAGTTCTTC
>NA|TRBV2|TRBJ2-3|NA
CASSVSGNTDTQYF
TGTGCCAGCAGTGTCTCAGGGAACACAGATACGCAGTATTTT
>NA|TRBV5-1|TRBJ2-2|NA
CASRRAGELDTGELFF
TGCGCCAGCAGACGAGCAGGGGAATTAGACACCGGGGAGCTGTTTTTT
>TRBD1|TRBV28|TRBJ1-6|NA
CASSGQDRSSPLHF
TGTGCCAGCAGTGGACAGGATCGGAGTTCACCCCTCCACTTT
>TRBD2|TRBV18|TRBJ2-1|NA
CASSPASGTYNEQFF
TGTGCCAGCTCACCAGCTAGCGGGACCTACAATGAGCAGTTCTTC
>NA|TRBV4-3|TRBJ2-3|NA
CASSPAGQNSDTQYF
TGCGCCAGCAGCCCGGCGGGACAGAACTCAGATACGCAGTATTTT
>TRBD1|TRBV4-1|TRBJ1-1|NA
CASNSDRVSNTEAFF
TGCGCCAGCAACTCGGACAGGGTCTCGAACACTGAAGCTTTCTTT
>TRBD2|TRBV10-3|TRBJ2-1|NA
CAISAREGYEQFF
TGTGCCATCAGTGCGCGGGAGGGCTATGAGCAGTTCTTC
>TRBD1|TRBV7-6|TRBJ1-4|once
CASSLGQGQGEKLFF
TGTGCCAGCAGCTTAGGACAGGGGCAAGGTGAAAAACTGTTTTTT
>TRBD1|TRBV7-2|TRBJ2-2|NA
CASSQQGANTGELFF
TGTGCCAGCAGTCAACAGGGGGCGAACACCGGGGAGCTGTTTTTT
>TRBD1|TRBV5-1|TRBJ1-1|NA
CASTDTGANTEAFF
TGCGCCAGCACTGACACAGGGGCGAACACTGAAGCTTTCTTT
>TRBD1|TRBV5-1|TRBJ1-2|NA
CASSLGQGASGYGYTF
TGCGCCAGCAGCTTGGGACAGGGGGCTAGTGGCTATGGCTACACCTTC
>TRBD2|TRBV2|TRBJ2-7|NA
CASSEGTSGYEQYF
TGTGCCAGCAGTGAGGGGACTAGCGGCTACGAGCAGTACTTC
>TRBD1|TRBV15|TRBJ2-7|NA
CATRRDRGAYEQYF
TGTGCCACCAGACGGGACAGGGGGGCCTACGAGCAGTACTTC
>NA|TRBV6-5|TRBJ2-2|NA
CASSYSGFPGELFF
TGTGCCAGCAGTTACAGTGGATTTCCCGGGGAGCTGTTTTTT
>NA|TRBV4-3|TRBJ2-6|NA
CASSQESTSGANVLTF
TGCGCCAGCAGCCAAGAGTCTACCTCTGGGGCCAACGTCCTGACTTTC
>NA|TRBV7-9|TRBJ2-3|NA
CAGAQGDTQYF
TGTGCCGGGGCGCAGGGAGATACGCAGTATTTT
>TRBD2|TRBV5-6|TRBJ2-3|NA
CASRGTSGTTDTQYF
TGTGCCAGCAGGGGGACTAGCGGGACCACAGATACGCAGTATTTT
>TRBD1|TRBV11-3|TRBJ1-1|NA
CASRSGGENTEAFF
TGTGCCAGCAGATCAGGGGGTGAGAACACTGAAGCTTTCTTT
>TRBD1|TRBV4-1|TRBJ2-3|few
CASSQGRQGPGTDTQYF
TGCGCCAGCAGCCAAGGGCGACAGGGACCCGGGACAGATACGCAGTATTTT
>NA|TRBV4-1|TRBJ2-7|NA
CASGGDYEQYF
TGCGCCAGCGGCGGGGACTACGAGCAGTACTTC